Listed below are T cell receptor beta chains from one sample, sequenced in a study of shared clonotypes between healthy human individuals. Data came from immunoSEQ multiplex PCR; TCRdb stores just in-frame clones and leaves some out. The table shows fewer than 3 million clones, with roughly 90% occurring only once. The sample taken for sequencing was naive CD4+ T cells from PBMCs. The receptors were gathered from a young man in good health. Some clones in this sample may be carry-over from other donors' samples. The CDR3 runs from the conserved cysteine through the conserved F or W. Fields, in order: CDR3 protein, CDR3 DNA, J gene, D gene, V gene, clone size. A D gene is named only where the DNA matches it firmly. Clone size is given for some rows only: seen once, a few or many times, or a class if the clone is expanded.

CDR3aa: CASSTGTDTYEQYF
CDR3nt: TGTGCCAGCAGTACCGGGACAGACACCTACGAGCAGTACTTC
j_gene: TRBJ2-7
d_gene: TRBD1
v_gene: TRBV2
abundance: NA

CDR3aa: CASSTGEGTEAFF
CDR3nt: TGTGCCAGCAGCACAGGGGAGGGGACTGAAGCTTTCTTT
j_gene: TRBJ1-1
d_gene: TRBD1
v_gene: TRBV2
abundance: NA

CDR3aa: CASSMIRLAEYNEQFF
CDR3nt: TGTGCCAGCAGCATGATTAGACTAGCGGAATACAATGAGCAGTTCTTC
j_gene: TRBJ2-1
d_gene: TRBD2
v_gene: TRBV5-4
abundance: NA

CDR3aa: CASSSRTREQGTGELFF
CDR3nt: TGCGCCAGCAGCTCGCGAACGCGGGAGCAAGGCACCGGGGAGCTGTTTTTT
j_gene: TRBJ2-2
d_gene: TRBD2
v_gene: TRBV5-1
abundance: NA

CDR3aa: CATTLGAGNTIYF
CDR3nt: TGTGCCACCACGTTAGGGGCTGGAAACACCATATATTTT
j_gene: TRBJ1-3
d_gene: NA
v_gene: TRBV10-3
abundance: NA

CDR3aa: CASSPYEQYF
CDR3nt: TGTGCCAGCAGTCCCTACGAGCAGTACTTC
j_gene: TRBJ2-7
d_gene: NA
v_gene: TRBV6-1
abundance: NA

CDR3aa: CASSPGGTGTYEQYF
CDR3nt: TGCGCCAGCAGCCCCGGAGGGACAGGGACCTACGAGCAGTACTTC
j_gene: TRBJ2-7
d_gene: TRBD1
v_gene: TRBV5-1
abundance: NA

CDR3aa: CASSLLGGNYEQYF
CDR3nt: TGTGCCAGCAGCCTCCTTGGGGGGAATTACGAGCAGTACTTC
j_gene: TRBJ2-7
d_gene: NA
v_gene: TRBV7-6
abundance: NA

CDR3aa: CAWSVGWVKPAELFF
CDR3nt: TGTGCCTGGAGTGTAGGATGGGTGAAACCGGCGGAGCTGTTTTTT
j_gene: TRBJ2-2
d_gene: NA
v_gene: TRBV30
abundance: NA

CDR3aa: CASSLVPGYNEQFF
CDR3nt: TGCGCCAGCAGCTTGGTTCCGGGGTACAATGAGCAGTTCTTC
j_gene: TRBJ2-1
d_gene: NA
v_gene: TRBV5-1
abundance: NA

CDR3aa: CASSYSYGANTGELFF
CDR3nt: TGTGCCAGCAGTTACTCATACGGGGCGAACACCGGGGAGCTGTTTTTT
j_gene: TRBJ2-2
d_gene: NA
v_gene: TRBV6-5
abundance: NA

CDR3aa: CSETGTSVAYNEQFF
CDR3nt: TGCAGCGAAACCGGGACTAGCGTCGCCTACAATGAGCAGTTCTTC
j_gene: TRBJ2-1
d_gene: TRBD2
v_gene: TRBV29-1
abundance: NA

CDR3aa: CASSELSDTQYF
CDR3nt: TGTGCCAGCAGTGAATTATCCGATACGCAGTATTTT
j_gene: TRBJ2-3
d_gene: NA
v_gene: TRBV25-1
abundance: once

CDR3aa: CASIWGPGDTGELFF
CDR3nt: TGTGCCAGCATATGGGGGCCGGGAGACACCGGGGAGCTGTTTTTT
j_gene: TRBJ2-2
d_gene: NA
v_gene: TRBV28
abundance: NA

CDR3aa: CASSPADRGLNYGYTF
CDR3nt: TGTGCCAGCAGTCCGGCGGACAGGGGACTTAACTATGGCTACACCTTC
j_gene: TRBJ1-2
d_gene: TRBD1
v_gene: TRBV28
abundance: NA

CDR3aa: CASSLVRGVYGYTF
CDR3nt: TGTGCCAGCAGCTTGGTTCGGGGGGTCTATGGCTACACCTTC
j_gene: TRBJ1-2
d_gene: NA
v_gene: TRBV7-2
abundance: NA

CDR3aa: CASSRQTPNTEAFF
CDR3nt: TGCGCCAGCAGCCGACAGACACCGAACACTGAAGCTTTCTTT
j_gene: TRBJ1-1
d_gene: NA
v_gene: TRBV5-1
abundance: NA

CDR3aa: CASSKGQGRHEQYF
CDR3nt: TGCGCCAGCAGCAAAGGACAGGGAAGACACGAGCAGTACTTC
j_gene: TRBJ2-7
d_gene: TRBD1
v_gene: TRBV5-1
abundance: NA

CDR3aa: CASSADSSETQYF
CDR3nt: TGCGCCAGCAGCGCCGACAGTTCGGAGACCCAGTACTTC
j_gene: TRBJ2-5
d_gene: NA
v_gene: TRBV5-1
abundance: NA

CDR3aa: CASRDLQGMGTEAFF
CDR3nt: TGTGCCAGCAGAGATCTACAGGGGATGGGGACTGAAGCTTTCTTT
j_gene: TRBJ1-1
d_gene: TRBD1
v_gene: TRBV2
abundance: NA

CDR3aa: CASSLVHSTDTQYF
CDR3nt: TGTGCCAGCTCACTAGTCCATAGCACAGATACGCAGTATTTT
j_gene: TRBJ2-3
d_gene: NA
v_gene: TRBV18
abundance: NA

CDR3aa: CASKGGSQSQNIQYF
CDR3nt: TGTGCCAGCAAAGGAGGCAGCCAAAGCCAAAACATTCAGTACTTC
j_gene: TRBJ2-4
d_gene: NA
v_gene: TRBV7-2
abundance: NA

CDR3aa: CASSSSGTQYF
CDR3nt: TGTGCCAGCAGCTCATCCGGGACCCAGTACTTC
j_gene: TRBJ2-5
d_gene: NA
v_gene: TRBV11-2
abundance: NA

CDR3aa: CASSLDREDGYTF
CDR3nt: TGTGCCAGCAGCTTGGACAGGGAAGATGGCTACACCTTC
j_gene: TRBJ1-2
d_gene: TRBD1
v_gene: TRBV7-8
abundance: NA

CDR3aa: CASSPRTGTDNEQFF
CDR3nt: TGTGCCAGCTCACCACGGACAGGGACGGATAATGAGCAGTTCTTC
j_gene: TRBJ2-1
d_gene: TRBD1
v_gene: TRBV18
abundance: NA

CDR3aa: CASRSQSTNEKLFF
CDR3nt: TGTGCCAGCAGGAGCCAGTCAACTAATGAAAAACTGTTTTTT
j_gene: TRBJ1-4
d_gene: NA
v_gene: TRBV6-1
abundance: NA

CDR3aa: CASSLVGSGYTF
CDR3nt: TGTGCCAGCAGCTTAGTAGGGTCTGGCTACACCTTC
j_gene: TRBJ1-2
d_gene: NA
v_gene: TRBV7-2
abundance: NA

CDR3aa: CASSLGGYYGYTF
CDR3nt: TGTGCCAGCAGCTTAGGGGGGTACTATGGCTACACCTTC
j_gene: TRBJ1-2
d_gene: NA
v_gene: TRBV7-3
abundance: NA

CDR3aa: CASRNPPPQETQYF
CDR3nt: TGTGCCAGCAGGAACCCCCCTCCCCAAGAGACCCAGTACTTC
j_gene: TRBJ2-5
d_gene: NA
v_gene: TRBV6-6
abundance: NA

CDR3aa: CAISERGQSSGGGGYTF
CDR3nt: TGTGCCATCAGTGAGAGGGGACAGTCGTCTGGCGGGGGAGGCTACACCTTC
j_gene: TRBJ1-2
d_gene: TRBD1
v_gene: TRBV10-3
abundance: NA

CDR3aa: CASSRTAGGQSEQYF
CDR3nt: TGTGCCAGCAGTCGTACAGCGGGAGGACAATCCGAGCAGTACTTC
j_gene: TRBJ2-7
d_gene: TRBD2
v_gene: TRBV7-8
abundance: NA

CDR3aa: CASSLMLAGGPNNEQFF
CDR3nt: TGTGCCAGCAGCTTAATGCTAGCGGGAGGGCCCAACAATGAGCAGTTCTTC
j_gene: TRBJ2-1
d_gene: TRBD2
v_gene: TRBV11-3
abundance: once

CDR3aa: CASSVGTSGIEQYF
CDR3nt: TGTGCCAGCAGCGTCGGGACTAGCGGGATCGAGCAGTACTTC
j_gene: TRBJ2-7
d_gene: TRBD2
v_gene: TRBV7-2
abundance: NA

CDR3aa: CASGLTVNTQYF
CDR3nt: TGTGCTAGTGGTTTAACGGTGAATACGCAGTATTTT
j_gene: TRBJ2-3
d_gene: NA
v_gene: TRBV12-5
abundance: NA

CDR3aa: CASSVGDYLQETQYF
CDR3nt: TGTGCCAGCAGCGTAGGAGACTACCTCCAAGAGACCCAGTACTTC
j_gene: TRBJ2-5
d_gene: NA
v_gene: TRBV9
abundance: once

CDR3aa: CASSFRDRGYNEQFF
CDR3nt: TGCGCCAGCAGCTTTAGGGACAGGGGCTACAATGAGCAGTTCTTC
j_gene: TRBJ2-1
d_gene: TRBD1
v_gene: TRBV5-1
abundance: NA

CDR3aa: CASSIRTSGHNEQFF
CDR3nt: TGTGCCAGTAGTATTAGGACTAGCGGCCACAATGAGCAGTTCTTC
j_gene: TRBJ2-1
d_gene: TRBD2
v_gene: TRBV19
abundance: NA

CDR3aa: CASRTTSGRAGETQYF
CDR3nt: TGTGCCAGCAGGACGACTAGCGGGAGGGCAGGGGAGACCCAGTACTTC
j_gene: TRBJ2-5
d_gene: TRBD2
v_gene: TRBV5-5
abundance: NA

CDR3aa: CASGWESNQPQHF
CDR3nt: TGTGCCAGTGGTTGGGAGAGCAATCAGCCCCAGCATTTT
j_gene: TRBJ1-5
d_gene: NA
v_gene: TRBV19
abundance: NA

CDR3aa: CASRGLAGLDHEQFF
CDR3nt: TGTGCCAGCAGGGGACTAGCGGGATTGGACCATGAGCAGTTCTTC
j_gene: TRBJ2-1
d_gene: TRBD2
v_gene: TRBV6-1
abundance: NA

CDR3aa: CASSSGTVAYEQYF
CDR3nt: TGTGCCAGCAGCTCCGGGACCGTTGCCTACGAGCAGTACTTC
j_gene: TRBJ2-7
d_gene: NA
v_gene: TRBV7-9
abundance: once